Sequencing of this T cell receptor (beta chain) was carried out in a study of T cell responses to AZD1222 COVID-19 vaccine. Trimming stripped 3 bases from V and 0 bases from J, with 9 bases between. This CDR3 has 14 residues. The germline V gene has CDR1 SGHAT and CDR2 FQNNGV. The repertoire was sequenced with immunoSEQ multiplex PCR; TCRdb's copy has only in-frame clones and lacks some. The sample lists nearly 200,000 clones, 80% to 95% seen once, with roughly 0.99% in the top ten. This clonotype was sampled from an adult who received the AZD1222 COVID-19 vaccine. This sample comprised peripheral blood, obtained 28 days after the second AZD1222 dose. This rearrangement joins TRBV11-2 to TRBJ2-7; D ambiguous. The CDR3 nucleotides are TGTGCCAGCAGCTTTTTTCCTGACTCCTACGAGCAGTACTTC. Its protein product is CASSFFPDSYEQYF. Drawing the rest from reference TRBV11-2 and TRBJ2-7, the complete variable domain is EAGVAQSPRYKIIEKRQSVAFWCNPISGHATLYWYQQILGQGPKLLIQFQNNGVVDDSQLPKDRFSAERLKGVDSTLKIQPAKLEDSAVYLCASSFFPDSYEQYFGPGTRLTVT.